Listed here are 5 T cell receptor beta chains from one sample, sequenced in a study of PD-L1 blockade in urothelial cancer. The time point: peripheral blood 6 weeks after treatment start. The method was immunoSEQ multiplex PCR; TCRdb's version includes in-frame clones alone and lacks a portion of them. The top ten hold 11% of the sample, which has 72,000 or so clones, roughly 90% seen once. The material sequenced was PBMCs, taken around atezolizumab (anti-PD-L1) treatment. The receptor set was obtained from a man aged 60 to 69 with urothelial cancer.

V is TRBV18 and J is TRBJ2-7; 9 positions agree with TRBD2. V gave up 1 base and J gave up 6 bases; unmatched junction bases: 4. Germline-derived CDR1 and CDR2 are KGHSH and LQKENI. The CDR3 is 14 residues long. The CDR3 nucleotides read TGTGCCAGCTCACCACGGACTAGCGAGATCGAGCAGTACTTC. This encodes CASSPRTSEIEQYF.

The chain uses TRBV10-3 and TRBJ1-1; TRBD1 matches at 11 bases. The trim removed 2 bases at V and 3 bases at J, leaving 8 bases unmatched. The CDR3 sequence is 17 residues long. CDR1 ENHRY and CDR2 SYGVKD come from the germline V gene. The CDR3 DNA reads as TGTGCCATCAGTGAGGGGGGACAGGGGGTCCGGTACACTGAAGCTTTCTTT. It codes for CAISEGGQGVRYTEAFF.

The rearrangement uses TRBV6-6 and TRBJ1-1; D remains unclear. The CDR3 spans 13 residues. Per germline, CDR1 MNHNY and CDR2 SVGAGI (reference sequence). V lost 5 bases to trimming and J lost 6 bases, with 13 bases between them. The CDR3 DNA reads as TGTGCCAGCAGTGTCGGGGAAGGAGCTGAAGCTTTCTTT. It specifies CASSVGEGAEAFF.

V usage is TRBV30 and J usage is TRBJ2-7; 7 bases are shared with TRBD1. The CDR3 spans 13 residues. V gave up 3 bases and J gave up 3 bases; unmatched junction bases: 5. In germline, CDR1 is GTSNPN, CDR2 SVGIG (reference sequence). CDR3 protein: CAWSPTGLYEQYF. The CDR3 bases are TGTGCCTGGAGCCCGACAGGGCTCTACGAGCAGTACTTC.

The CDR3 sequence is CASSGGQGARNQPQHF. As DNA, the CDR3 is TGTGCCAGCAGTGGTGGACAGGGGGCACGCAATCAGCCCCAGCATTTT. The J gene is TRBJ1-5, the V gene TRBV2; 11 nucleotides match TRBD1. The CDR3 consists of 16 residues. Trimming took 4 bases from V and 2 from J; bases not matched to a gene: 4. The germline CDR1 and CDR2 sequences are SNHLY and FYNNEI.